This T cell receptor beta chain was captured in a study of cytomegalovirus exposure and HLA in healthy donors. This clone was seen only once. The germline gives CDR1 MNHEY, CDR2 SVGAGI. V shed 0 bases and J shed 6 bases, with 6 bases lying between them. The CDR3 is 13 amino acids. Primers included in the PCR were 60 Vbeta and 13 Jbeta primers. Sequenced by immunoSEQ multiplex PCR; TCRdb stores in-frame clones only, minus some. The repertoire includes around 72,000 clones, around 70% of them detected once, and roughly a fifth sits in the top ten. The receptor comes from a man aged 40-49 years in good health and CMV-seropositive. Material: PBMCs. The genes are TRBV6-5 and TRBJ1-5; the D is unclear. The CDR3 loop reads CASSYSSGQPQHF. In nucleotides, the CDR3 is TGTGCCAGCAGTTACTCGAGCGGTCAGCCCCAGCATTTT.